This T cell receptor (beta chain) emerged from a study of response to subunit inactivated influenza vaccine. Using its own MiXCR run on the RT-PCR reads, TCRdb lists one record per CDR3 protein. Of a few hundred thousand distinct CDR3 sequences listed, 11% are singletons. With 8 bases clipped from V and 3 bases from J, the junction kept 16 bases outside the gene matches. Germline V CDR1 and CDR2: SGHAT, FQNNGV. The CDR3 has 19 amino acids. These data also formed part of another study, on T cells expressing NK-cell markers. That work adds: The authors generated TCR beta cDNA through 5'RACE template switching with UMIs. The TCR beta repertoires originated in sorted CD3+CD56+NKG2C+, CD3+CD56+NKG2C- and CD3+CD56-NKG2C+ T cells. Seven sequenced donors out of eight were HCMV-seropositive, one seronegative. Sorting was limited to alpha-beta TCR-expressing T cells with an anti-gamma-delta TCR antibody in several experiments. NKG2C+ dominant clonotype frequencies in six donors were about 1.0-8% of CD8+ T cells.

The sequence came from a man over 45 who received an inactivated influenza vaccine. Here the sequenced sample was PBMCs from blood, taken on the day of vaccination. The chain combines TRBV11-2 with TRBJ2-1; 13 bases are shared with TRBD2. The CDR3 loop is CASGAPQTSGGLLYNEQFF. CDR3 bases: TGTGCCAGCGGCGCCCCGCAGACTAGCGGGGGGCTCCTCTACAATGAGCAGTTCTTC.